The rows below give T cell receptor beta chains drawn from one sample of a study of cytomegalovirus exposure and HLA in healthy donors. The repertoire was sequenced with immunoSEQ multiplex PCR; TCRdb's copy has only in-frame clones and lacks some. The repertoire includes more than 95,000 clones, 80% of them detected once, and 7% to 9.5% sits in the top ten. The sequenced material came from PBMCs. These receptors all come from a man aged 25 to 40 in good health and CMV-seropositive. The CDR3 runs from the conserved cysteine through the conserved F or W. The order of the fields is CDR3 length, V gene, J gene, clone size, D gene, CDR3 protein, CDR3 DNA. A D gene is named only where the DNA matches it firmly. Clone size is shown for a subset of rows, as once, few, many or a class of expanded clone.

14,TRBV5-1,TRBJ2-3,NA,TRBD1,CASSQGQGTDTQYF,TGCGCCAGCAGCCAGGGACAGGGGACAGATACGCAGTATTTT
14,TRBV5-8,TRBJ2-7,NA,TRBD1,CASSFGTALYEQYF,TGTGCCAGCAGCTTCGGGACAGCCCTTTACGAGCAGTACTTC
16,TRBV9,TRBJ2-3,NA,TRBD1,CASSVDSGTGTDTQYF,TGTGCCAGCAGCGTAGATTCCGGGACAGGGACAGATACGCAGTATTTT
17,TRBV7-6,TRBJ2-5,NA,TRBD2,CASSARTSGAGSETQYF,TGTGCCAGCAGCGCCCGGACTAGCGGGGCGGGCTCGGAGACCCAGTACTTC
15,TRBV6-6,TRBJ2-5,NA,NA,CASNPEVDPEETQYF,TGTGCCAGCAATCCCGAGGTAGATCCGGAAGAGACCCAGTACTTC
15,TRBV6-1,TRBJ1-2,once,TRBD1,CASSRLPRGDSGYTF,TGTGCCAGCAGCCGACTCCCGAGGGGGGACAGTGGCTACACCTTC
12,TRBV11-2,TRBJ1-2,NA,NA,CASSLEGSGYTF,TGTGCCAGCAGCTTAGAGGGGAGCGGCTACACCTTC
14,TRBV5-6,TRBJ1-1,NA,NA,CASSFPTENTEAFF,TGTGCCAGCAGCTTCCCGACAGAGAACACTGAAGCTTTCTTT
13,TRBV19,TRBJ1-6,few,TRBD1,CASSTGGNSPLHF,TGTGCCAGTAGTACAGGGGGAAATTCACCCCTCCACTTT
16,TRBV7-6,TRBJ2-7,NA,TRBD1,CASSTLQGTRAYEQYF,TGTGCCAGCAGTACTCTACAGGGGACGAGAGCCTACGAGCAGTACTTC
13,TRBV6-1,TRBJ1-1,few,TRBD1,CASRTGTGVRAFF,TGTGCCAGCAGAACCGGGACAGGGGTGCGAGCTTTCTTT
19,TRBV6-1,TRBJ1-5,NA,TRBD1,CASSGKQGFGQFGDQPQHF,TGTGCCAGCAGTGGGAAACAGGGGTTTGGTCAGTTCGGGGATCAGCCCCAGCATTTT
14,TRBV18,TRBJ2-7,few,TRBD1,CASSLTGTDYEQYF,TGTGCCAGCTCATTAACCGGGACAGACTACGAGCAGTACTTC
13,TRBV6-4,TRBJ2-7,few,NA,CASSAGSFYEQYF,TGTGCCAGCAGTGCAGGGTCTTTCTACGAGCAGTACTTC
14,TRBV13,TRBJ2-7,NA,TRBD1,CASSDRDRGYEQYF,TGTGCCAGCAGCGATCGGGACAGAGGCTACGAGCAGTACTTC
14,TRBV4-1,TRBJ2-3,NA,TRBD2,CASSLSGGADTQYF,TGCGCCAGCAGCCTTAGCGGGGGTGCCGATACGCAGTATTTT
13,TRBV18,TRBJ1-2,NA,TRBD1,CASSPTGGDGYTF,TGTGCCAGCTCACCGACAGGGGGGGATGGCTACACCTTC
13,TRBV10-3,TRBJ2-1,NA,NA,CAINPGNTNEQFF,TGTGCCATCAATCCGGGAAATACCAATGAGCAGTTCTTC
13,TRBV30,TRBJ2-7,NA,TRBD1,CALTRGSRDEQYF,TGTGCCTTAACCAGGGGGTCGAGGGACGAGCAGTACTTC
17,TRBV6-1,TRBJ1-4,NA,NA,CASSEGAPGRKNEKLFF,TGTGCCAGCAGTGAGGGGGCTCCGGGAAGAAAAAATGAAAAACTGTTTTTT
15,TRBV27,TRBJ2-1,NA,TRBD2,CASSPGAGGYNEQFF,TGTGCCAGCAGCCCTGGGGCGGGGGGGTACAATGAGCAGTTCTTC
21,TRBV6-1,TRBJ1-1,NA,TRBD1,CASSEWFFLGTGGHIGTEAFF,TGTGCCAGCAGTGAATGGTTTTTCTTGGGGACAGGGGGCCATATCGGCACTGAAGCTTTCTTT
16,TRBV6-1,TRBJ2-7,NA,TRBD1,CASSARAGGHFYEQYF,TGTGCCAGCAGTGCGAGGGCAGGGGGCCACTTCTACGAGCAGTACTTC
14,TRBV28,TRBJ2-3,NA,NA,CASSSYQTTDTQYF,TGTGCCAGCAGTTCATATCAGACAACAGATACGCAGTATTTT
11,TRBV27,TRBJ2-1,NA,TRBD1,CASRQGGQQFF,TGTGCCAGCAGACAGGGGGGTCAGCAGTTCTTC
15,TRBV7-8,TRBJ1-6,NA,TRBD1,CASSLRTGDNSPLHF,TGTGCCAGCAGCTTAAGGACAGGGGATAATTCACCCCTCCACTTT
15,TRBV27,TRBJ2-7,NA,TRBD1,CASSHTPGQIYEQYF,TGTGCCAGCAGTCACACACCGGGACAGATCTACGAGCAGTACTTC
17,TRBV2,TRBJ2-3,few,TRBD2,CASSPRTSGGRGDTQYF,TGTGCCAGCAGTCCCCGGACTAGCGGGGGGCGTGGAGATACGCAGTATTTT
15,TRBV19,TRBJ2-5,NA,NA,CASSTGDHMRETQYF,TGTGCCAGTAGTACGGGGGACCACATGAGGGAGACCCAGTACTTC
14,TRBV5-1,TRBJ2-1,NA,NA,CASSLPSSYNEQFF,TGCGCCAGCAGTCTCCCTAGCTCCTACAATGAGCAGTTCTTC
15,TRBV5-1,TRBJ1-3,once,NA,CASSLRQDSGNTIYF,TGCGCCAGCAGCTTACGGCAGGACTCTGGAAACACCATATATTTT
14,TRBV29-1,TRBJ2-1,NA,TRBD2,CSVEVQRGFNEQFF,TGCAGCGTTGAGGTCCAGCGGGGGTTCAATGAGCAGTTCTTC
14,TRBV27,TRBJ2-1,NA,NA,CASSFSFRQIGQFF,TGTGCCAGCAGTTTTTCCTTTAGACAAATCGGGCAGTTCTTC
15,TRBV6-1,TRBJ1-6,once,TRBD1,CASSGRGQVGSPLHF,TGTGCCAGCAGTGGGCGGGGACAGGTGGGATCACCCCTCCACTTT
16,TRBV2,TRBJ1-6,NA,NA,CASSEATGTYNSPLHF,TGTGCCAGCAGTGAAGCAACCGGGACCTATAATTCACCCCTCCACTTT
16,TRBV11-3,TRBJ2-5,NA,TRBD1,CASSQGTGGMMETQYF,TGTGCCAGCAGCCAAGGGACAGGGGGCATGATGGAGACCCAGTACTTC
14,TRBV5-1,TRBJ2-1,NA,TRBD1,CASSSGQGLDEQFF,TGCGCCAGCAGCTCCGGACAGGGCTTGGATGAGCAGTTCTTC
13,TRBV10-3,TRBJ1-2,NA,TRBD1,CAISTDRAYGYTF,TGTGCCATCAGTACGGACAGGGCCTATGGCTACACCTTC
15,TRBV27,TRBJ2-6,NA,NA,CASSLQGSGANGLTF,TGTGCCAGCAGTTTACAGGGATCTGGGGCCAACGGCCTGACTTTC
13,TRBV6-1,TRBJ2-7,NA,NA,CASSEFRAWEQYF,TGTGCCAGCAGTGAATTCAGGGCTTGGGAGCAGTACTTC
16,TRBV6-5,TRBJ1-2,NA,NA,CASSFEVAGLQGGYTF,TGTGCCAGCAGTTTTGAAGTGGCGGGACTCCAAGGAGGCTACACCTTC
15,TRBV2,TRBJ2-2,NA,NA,CASSVRPRGTGELFF,TGTGCCAGCAGTGTCAGGCCCCGGGGGACCGGGGAGCTGTTTTTT
14,TRBV29-1,TRBJ2-7,NA,TRBD1,CSVEIPDRGYEQYF,TGCAGCGTTGAGATCCCGGACAGGGGCTACGAGCAGTACTTC
14,TRBV13,TRBJ2-7,NA,NA,CASSFRGTSYEQYF,TGTGCCAGCAGCTTCCGGGGAACATCCTACGAGCAGTACTTC
16,TRBV5-6,TRBJ2-2,NA,TRBD2,CASSFRREINTGELFF,TGTGCCAGCAGCTTCCGGCGGGAGATTAACACCGGGGAGCTGTTTTTT
13,TRBV11-2,TRBJ1-5,once,NA,CASSLGRHQPQHF,TGTGCCAGCAGCTTAGGCAGGCATCAGCCCCAGCATTTT
16,TRBV25-1,TRBJ2-5,NA,NA,CASSELKTLLQETQYF,TGTGCCAGCAGTGAACTAAAGACTCTCCTACAAGAGACCCAGTACTTC
12,TRBV6-5,TRBJ1-2,NA,TRBD1,CASGGQSYGYTF,TGTGCCAGCGGGGGACAGAGCTATGGCTACACCTTC
13,TRBV30,TRBJ1-1,NA,NA,CAWSVSTGAEAFF,TGTGCCTGGAGTGTATCGACCGGGGCTGAAGCTTTCTTT
13,TRBV5-4,TRBJ2-1,NA,TRBD1,CASSDRAHNEQFF,TGTGCCAGCAGTGACAGGGCACACAATGAGCAGTTCTTC
13,TRBV29-1,TRBJ1-1,few,NA,CSVVRQPNTEAFF,TGCAGCGTTGTCAGACAGCCGAACACTGAAGCTTTCTTT
14,TRBV10-1,TRBJ2-7,NA,NA,CASSAAGRRGEQYF,TGCGCCAGCAGTGCTGCAGGCCGCAGGGGCGAGCAGTACTTC
12,TRBV9,TRBJ1-1,NA,NA,CASSSGGTEAFF,TGTGCCAGCAGCTCGGGTGGGACTGAAGCTTTCTTT
12,TRBV28,TRBJ1-1,NA,NA,CASSLKGFEAFF,TGTGCCAGCAGTTTAAAGGGGTTTGAAGCTTTCTTT
15,TRBV5-1,TRBJ2-2,NA,NA,CASSLDATGTGELFF,TGCGCCAGCAGCTTGGATGCGACGGGCACCGGGGAGCTGTTTTTT
14,TRBV2,TRBJ1-4,NA,TRBD1,CASNQGVRGEKLFF,TGTGCCAGCAATCAGGGGGTACGAGGAGAAAAACTGTTTTTT